One and the same sample provided the 16 T cell receptor beta chains below, sequenced in a study of cytomegalovirus exposure and HLA in healthy donors. 13 Jbeta primers and 60 Vbeta primers were used for the PCR. TCRdb's table, derived via immunoSEQ multiplex PCR, lists solely in-frame clones and lacks some. In the table there are about 190,000 clones, 77% of which are singletons. Input material: PBMCs. The receptors shown here come from a woman in her twenties or thirties in good health and CMV-seropositive.

This clone occurred a few times. V gene TRBV5-1 combines with J gene TRBJ2-5; the D is unclear. CDR1 and CDR2 from the germline V gene are SGHRS and YFSETQ. Trimming stripped 7 bases from V and 2 bases from J, with 15 bases between. This CDR3 has 14 residues. The DNA for the CDR3 is TGCGCCAGCGCCCCCTCGACTCCGCAAGAGACCCAGTACTTC. Translating gives CASAPSTPQETQYF. The full variable domain, its missing parts supplied by reference TRBV5-1 and TRBJ2-5, is KAGVTQTPRYLIKTRGQQVTLSCSPISGHRSVSWYQQTPGQGLQFLFEYFSETQRNKGNFPGRFSGRQFSNSRSEMNVSTLELGDSALYLCASAPSTPQETQYFGPGTRLLVL.

V gene TRBV4-2 combines with J gene TRBJ2-7, with 16 bases lining up with TRBD2. V gave up 1 base and J gave up 3 bases; unmatched junction bases: 6. Germline V lookup: CDR1 LGHNA, CDR2 YNFKEQ. This CDR3 has 18 residues. The DNA for the CDR3 is TGTGCCAGCAGCCAAGGTGGGACTAGCGGGAGGGGCATCTACGAGCAGTACTTC. Translation: CASSQGGTSGRGIYEQYF.

The chain carries TRBV6-5 and TRBJ2-1, with a possible D match to TRBD1 (6 bases). Trimming took off 1 base at V and 9 bases at J, with 16 bases between the two ends. This CDR3 contains 15 residues. Germline assignment: CDR1 MNHEY and CDR2 SVGAGI. CDR3 DNA: TGTGCCAGCAGTTACTTTGGGGGCTCGGGTGGTGAGCAGTTCTTC. Protein product: CASSYFGGSGGEQFF.

This clone was observed a handful of times. The chain joins TRBV19 to TRBJ2-4; D may be TRBD2 (5 bases). The CDR3 consists of 14 residues. CDR1 is LNHDA and CDR2 is SQIVND in the germline V gene (reference sequence). V lost 6 bases, J lost 0 bases, and 9 bases lay in between. This CDR3 is CASREDIAKNIQYF. The CDR3 coding sequence is TGTGCCAGTAGGGAGGATATAGCCAAAAACATTCAGTACTTC.

The gene calls are TRBV6-5 and TRBJ1-2; maybe TRBD1 (5 bases). Germline V CDR1 and CDR2: MNHEY, SVGAGI. The CDR3 runs 12 residues. The CDR3 region is CASRDGPYGYTF. The CDR3 bases are TGTGCTTCGCGGGACGGGCCTTATGGCTACACCTTC.

This sequence joins TRBV9 and TRBJ2-7, with TRBD1 as a possible D gene (6 bases). CDR1 SGDLS and CDR2 YYNGEE come from the germline V gene. This CDR3 region has 17 residues. V lost 3 bases, J lost 4 bases, and 23 bases lay in between. The CDR3 protein is CASSDSPLTGGDYEQYF. DNA of the CDR3: TGTGCCAGCAGCGATAGCCCCTTGACAGGCGGAGATTACGAGCAGTACTTC. Complete variable domain (other parts from reference TRBV9 and TRBJ2-7): DSGVTQTPKHLITATGQRVTLRCSPRSGDLSVYWYQQSLDQGLQFLIQYYNGEERAKGNILERFSAQQFPDLHSELNLSSLELGDSALYFCASSDSPLTGGDYEQYFGPGTRLTVT.

This clone was picked up a small number of times. The chain combines TRBV7-2 with TRBJ2-7, with D perhaps TRBD1 (5 bases). This CDR3 has 13 residues. Germline V gives CDR1 SGHTA, CDR2 FQGNSA. The V and J ends lost 0 bases and 6 bases respectively, with 9 bases between them. CDR3 sequence (DNA): TGTGCCAGCAGCTTAGCGGGGCAGGCCGAGCAGTACTTC. Translating gives CASSLAGQAEQYF.

This sequence joins TRBV30 and TRBJ1-1, with 7 positions matching TRBD1. V lost 2 bases, J lost 1 base, and 4 bases stayed unmatched. The CDR3 sequence is 14 residues long. Germline V gene sequence: CDR1 GTSNPN, CDR2 SVGIG (reference sequence). The CDR3 DNA is TGTGCCTGGAGTCCGGGACAGCGGAACACTGAAGCTTTCTTT. Its translation is CAWSPGQRNTEAFF.

This clone was observed once. The chain uses TRBV5-1 and TRBJ2-7; tentative D call: TRBD2 (6 bases). This CDR3 is built from 11 residues. Trimming took 5 bases from V and 4 from J, leaving 7 bases between them. Per germline, CDR1 SGHRS and CDR2 YFSETQ. The CDR3 DNA is TGCGCCAGCAGGGGAGGTTACGAGCAGTACTTC. Its protein product is CASRGGYEQYF.

The chain couples TRBV4-2 to TRBJ2-7; 9 bases agree with TRBD2. Losses at the gene ends were 0 bases for V and 2 bases for J; bases not matched to a gene: 5. This CDR3 comprises 16 residues. Germline CDR1 is LGHNA and CDR2 is YNFKEQ. The CDR3 coding sequence is TGTGCCAGCAGCCAAGATCCCGGGACTAGCCCCTACGAGCAGTACTTC. It specifies CASSQDPGTSPYEQYF.

The genes are TRBV5-1 and TRBJ1-2; tentatively, D is TRBD1 (5 bases). The V gene's germline CDR1 is SGHRS and CDR2 YFSETQ. Deletions cut 0 bases from V and 4 bases from J, with 10 bases between. The CDR3 is 14 residues long. The CDR3 nucleotides read TGCGCCAGCAGCTTGGAGGGGAACACCTATGGCTACACCTTC. It translates to CASSLEGNTYGYTF.

V and J are TRBV4-3 and TRBJ2-5, with D maybe TRBD1 (5 bases). The CDR3 runs 14 residues. Germline-derived CDR1 and CDR2 are LGHNA and YSLEER. V lost 3 bases to trimming and J lost 6 bases, with 14 bases between them. This CDR3 is CASSHRLGQQTQYF. In DNA, the CDR3 is TGCGCCAGCAGCCATAGACTGGGGCAGCAGACCCAGTACTTC.

The chain links TRBV4-1 to TRBJ2-1; a possible D gene is TRBD1 (7 bases). V shed 4 bases and J shed 1 base, with 14 bases lying between them. Germline V gene data show CDR1 as MGHRA and CDR2 as YSYEKL. CDR3 length: 16 amino acids. Written as DNA, the CDR3 is TGCGCCAGCAGCCCAGCGACAGGGAGGTCCTACAATGAGCAGTTCTTC. This encodes CASSPATGRSYNEQFF.

The chain employs TRBV4-3 and TRBJ2-3, with TRBD2 as a possible D gene (5 bases). Trimming took off 0 bases at V and 1 base at J, with 8 bases between the two ends. CDR1 is LGHNA, CDR2 YSLEER, per germline. The CDR3 extends over 15 amino acids. The CDR3 sequence is CASSQEVSGTDTQYF. The CDR3 DNA reads as TGCGCCAGCAGCCAAGAGGTTAGCGGCACAGATACGCAGTATTTT.

This chain uses TRBV19 with TRBJ1-4, with D possibly TRBD1 on 6 matching bases. CDR1 and CDR2 (germline): LNHDA, SQIVND (reference sequence). The CDR3 is made up of 13 amino acids. V lost 8 bases and J lost 8, with 15 bases in between. Here the CDR3 DNA reads TGTGCCAGTGGGGTACAGGGAAGCGAAAAACTGTTTTTT. Translated, it gives CASGVQGSEKLFF.

The rearrangement joins TRBV19 to TRBJ2-7, with 7 bases fitting TRBD2. J lost 4 bases, V lost 3 bases, and 6 bases had no gene match. Germline V gene lookup returns CDR1 LNHDA and CDR2 SQIVND (reference sequence). The CDR3 totals 14 residues. The CDR3 spells CASSIPGRGYEQYF. The CDR3 region has the DNA TGTGCCAGTAGTATCCCAGGGAGGGGTTACGAGCAGTACTTC.